Listed below are T cell receptor beta chains from one sample, sequenced in a study of neoadjuvant anti-PD-1 for oral cavity cancer. Clones were sequenced by immunoSEQ multiplex PCR, and TCRdb holds only the in-frame ones, with some missing. The data show more than 8,000 clones, around 60% seen once. The sequenced sample was PBMCs, obtained after nivolumab (anti-PD-1) treatment. All receptors come from a person aged 35 to 85 with oral cavity squamous cell carcinoma. Both conserved end residues are part of each CDR3. Fields, in order: CDR3 protein, CDR3 DNA, D gene, V gene, J gene, clone size. A D gene is named only where the DNA matches it firmly. Size is stated for part of the rows, as once, few or many counts, or as a class when the clone is expanded.

cdr3_aa: CASSRGQGARGSPLHF
cdr3_nt: TGTGCCAGTAGTCGCGGACAGGGGGCACGTGGGTCACCCCTCCACTTT
d_call: TRBD1
v_call: TRBV19
j_call: TRBJ1-6
clone_size: few

cdr3_aa: CASSSFLGGSQYF
cdr3_nt: TGTGCCAGCAGTTCCTTCTTGGGCGGGAGTCAGTACTTC
d_call: TRBD2
v_call: TRBV28
j_call: TRBJ2-7
clone_size: .

cdr3_aa: CASSIRPNTDTQYF
cdr3_nt: TGTGCCAGTAGTATAAGGCCTAACACAGATACGCAGTATTTT
d_call: .
v_call: TRBV19
j_call: TRBJ2-3
clone_size: .

cdr3_aa: CASSQVRAGGPQYF
cdr3_nt: TGTGCCAGCAGCCAAGTTAGGGCGGGAGGCCCGCAGTACTTC
d_call: TRBD2
v_call: TRBV14
j_call: TRBJ2-7
clone_size: .

cdr3_aa: CASSARQGGLGNTIYF
cdr3_nt: TGTGCCAGTAGTGCCCGACAGGGTGGATTAGGAAACACCATATATTTT
d_call: TRBD1
v_call: TRBV19
j_call: TRBJ1-3
clone_size: few

cdr3_aa: CASSLNYRTDTQYF
cdr3_nt: TGTGCCAGCAGTTTAAACTACCGCACAGATACGCAGTATTTT
d_call: .
v_call: TRBV27
j_call: TRBJ2-3
clone_size: .

cdr3_aa: CASSVAAQGTGYTF
cdr3_nt: TGTGCCAGCAGCGTAGCTGCCCAGGGGACTGGCTACACCTTC
d_call: .
v_call: TRBV9
j_call: TRBJ1-2
clone_size: few

cdr3_aa: CARSSQSNTEAFF
cdr3_nt: TGTGCCAGAAGCTCTCAATCCAACACTGAAGCTTTCTTT
d_call: .
v_call: TRBV5-3
j_call: TRBJ1-1
clone_size: .

cdr3_aa: CASSSGLAGSNEQFF
cdr3_nt: TGTGCCAGCAGCTCGGGACTAGCGGGGTCCAATGAGCAGTTCTTC
d_call: TRBD2
v_call: TRBV5-4
j_call: TRBJ2-1
clone_size: .

cdr3_aa: CASSLSGHTQETQYF
cdr3_nt: TGTGCCAGCAGCCTCAGCGGACACACACAAGAGACCCAGTACTTC
d_call: .
v_call: TRBV7-2
j_call: TRBJ2-5
clone_size: .

cdr3_aa: CASSFARTDTQYF
cdr3_nt: TGTGCCAGCAGTTTTGCCAGGACAGATACGCAGTATTTT
d_call: .
v_call: TRBV27
j_call: TRBJ2-3
clone_size: .

cdr3_aa: CAISDPGQGRETQYF
cdr3_nt: TGTGCCATCAGTGACCCCGGACAGGGCCGGGAGACCCAGTACTTC
d_call: TRBD1
v_call: TRBV10-3
j_call: TRBJ2-5
clone_size: .

cdr3_aa: CASSLVASGAYEQYF
cdr3_nt: TGCGCCAGCAGCTTGGTTGCGTCCGGCGCCTACGAGCAGTACTTC
d_call: .
v_call: TRBV5-1
j_call: TRBJ2-7
clone_size: .

cdr3_aa: CASSYSDTEAFF
cdr3_nt: TGTGCCAGCAGTTACTCAGACACTGAAGCTTTCTTT
d_call: .
v_call: TRBV6-5
j_call: TRBJ1-1
clone_size: few

cdr3_aa: CASSYSRAPVGYTF
cdr3_nt: TGTGCCAGCAGTTACTCGAGAGCACCAGTTGGCTACACCTTC
d_call: .
v_call: TRBV6-5
j_call: TRBJ1-2
clone_size: few

cdr3_aa: CASSLSPGANQPQHF
cdr3_nt: TGTGCCAGCAGCTTGAGTCCGGGGGCCAATCAGCCCCAGCATTTT
d_call: .
v_call: TRBV5-5
j_call: TRBJ1-5
clone_size: .

cdr3_aa: CATRGQDEQFF
cdr3_nt: TGTGCCACCAGGGGGCAGGATGAGCAGTTCTTC
d_call: TRBD1
v_call: TRBV28
j_call: TRBJ2-1
clone_size: .

cdr3_aa: CASSFPPAYPLHF
cdr3_nt: TGTGCCAGCAGCTTCCCTCCGGCCTACCCCCTCCACTTT
d_call: .
v_call: TRBV7-9
j_call: TRBJ1-6
clone_size: .

cdr3_aa: CASSYSISPANYGYTF
cdr3_nt: TGTGCCAGCAGTTACTCGATATCCCCAGCTAACTATGGCTACACCTTC
d_call: .
v_call: TRBV6-5
j_call: TRBJ1-2
clone_size: few

cdr3_aa: CASKQEEQPQHF
cdr3_nt: TGTGCCAGTAAACAGGAGGAACAGCCCCAGCATTTT
d_call: .
v_call: TRBV19
j_call: TRBJ1-5
clone_size: once

cdr3_aa: CASRGFTAEAFF
cdr3_nt: TGTGCCAGCCGTGGATTTACAGCCGAAGCTTTCTTT
d_call: .
v_call: TRBV27
j_call: TRBJ1-1
clone_size: .

cdr3_aa: CASSPGTSGGGETQYF
cdr3_nt: TGTGCCAGCAGCCCCGGGACTAGCGGGGGGGGCGAGACCCAGTACTTC
d_call: TRBD2
v_call: TRBV11-2
j_call: TRBJ2-5
clone_size: .

cdr3_aa: CASSLGPLAGGYEQYF
cdr3_nt: TGTGCCAGCAGTTTAGGACCACTAGCGGGGGGCTACGAGCAGTACTTC
d_call: TRBD2
v_call: TRBV27
j_call: TRBJ2-7
clone_size: .

cdr3_aa: CSVEGTALAKNIQYF
cdr3_nt: TGCAGCGTTGAAGGGACAGCTCTAGCCAAAAACATTCAGTACTTC
d_call: .
v_call: TRBV29-1
j_call: TRBJ2-4
clone_size: .